What follows are 25 T cell receptor beta chains derived from one specimen sequenced in a study of early T cells in non-severe SARS-CoV-2 infection. One entry per CDR3 protein results from TCRdb running MiXCR on the 5' RACE reads. This sample yields roughly 110,000 distinct CDR3 sequences, of which more than 9.5% are seen a single time; approximately 8.1% belongs to the top ten. The sample consisted of whole blood. The receptors derive from an adult who was a healthcare worker with PCR-confirmed SARS-CoV-2 infection or an uninfected control (not recorded which).

V gene TRBV28 combines with J gene TRBJ1-1; D is perhaps TRBD1 (6 bases). The CDR3 is 13 residues long. The germline V gene has CDR1 MDHEN and CDR2 SYDVKM. With 7 bases removed from V and 3 bases from J, the gap between germline ends came to 12 bases. The CDR3 is CASIRGGDTEAFF. CDR3 nucleotides: TGTGCCAGCATCAGGGGAGGAGACACTGAAGCTTTCTTT. The full variable domain, rest sourced from reference TRBV28 and TRBJ1-1, is DVKVTQSSRYLVKRTGEKVFLECVQDMDHENMFWYRQDPGLGLRLIYFSYDVKMKEKGDIPEGYSVSREKKERFSLILESASTNQTSMYLCASIRGGDTEAFFGQGTRLTVV.

This clonotype was picked up many times. The chain links TRBV2 to TRBJ1-2; the match to TRBD1 covers 7 bases. The trim removed 4 bases at V and 8 bases at J, leaving 10 bases unmatched. Germline V gives CDR1 SNHLY, CDR2 FYNNEI. CDR3 length equals 14 residues. The CDR3 here is CASSVYRTGGGYTF. CDR3 coding DNA: TGTGCCAGCAGTGTTTATAGGACAGGAGGCGGCTACACCTTC.

The CDR3 DNA reads as TGTGCCAGCTCACCACGCGCAGGCCGGGATGAAAAACTGTTTTTT. As protein: CASSPRAGRDEKLFF. The rearrangement joins TRBV18 to TRBJ1-4, with D uncertain. Germline CDR1 is KGHSH and CDR2 is LQKENI. Trimming cost V 1 base and J 6 bases, with 12 bases left between them. The CDR3 extends over 15 amino acids.

To note about this clonotype: This may arise from a read error, as a much more abundant clone is one base away. V is TRBV24-1 and J is TRBJ2-1, with D perhaps matching TRBD2 (6 bases). Germline V gene data show CDR1 as KGHDR and CDR2 as SFDVKD. The CDR3 spans 15 residues. This chain's CDR3 is CATSDSKTTSFEQSF. DNA for the CDR3: TGTGCCACCAGTGACTCCAAAACCACTAGCTTTGAGCAGTCCTTC.

This clonotype was seen only a few times. The chain joins TRBV4-3 to TRBJ2-6, with D possibly being TRBD1 (6 bases). CDR3 size: 16 residues. Per germline, CDR1 LGHNA and CDR2 YSLEER. Trimming cost V 0 bases and J 1 base, with 7 bases left between them. CDR3 nucleotide sequence: TGCGCCAGCAGCCAAGAAGGGGGTTCTGGGGCCAACGTCCTGACTTTC. Its translation: CASSQEGGSGANVLTF.

This clonotype showed up just a few times. This sequence joins TRBV3-1 and TRBJ2-7, with D tentatively TRBD2 (5 bases). The CDR3 spans 12 residues. Between the trimmed V and J ends, which lost 2 bases and 5 bases, there was a span of 7 bases. Germline V CDR1 and CDR2: LGHDT, YNNKEL (reference sequence). The CDR3: CASSQRDNEQYF. CDR3 coding DNA: TGTGCCAGCAGCCAACGGGATAACGAGCAGTACTTC.

The table lists this clonotype with many counts. The chain employs TRBV12-3 or TRBV12-4 and TRBJ2-5, with unresolved D. V lost 6 bases, J lost 5 bases, and 13 bases lay in between. The CDR3 has 13 residues. In DNA, the CDR3 is TGTGCCAGCAGCCGCGCCGTAAGGGAGACCCAGTACTTC. Encoded protein: CASSRAVRETQYF.

This clonotype was counted between two and nine times. The J gene is TRBJ2-7, the V gene TRBV27; TRBD2 agrees at 14 bases. The length of the CDR3 is 18 residues. Germline V lookup: CDR1 MNHEY, CDR2 SMNVEV (reference sequence). Unmatched junction bases numbered 14, after V lost 6 bases and J lost 4 bases. The CDR3 coding sequence is TGTGCCAGCAGCCTGGGACTAGCGGGGGTACCGAGGCCTTACGAGCAGTACTTC. Translating it yields CASSLGLAGVPRPYEQYF.

This clonotype was detected many times. V usage is TRBV27 and J usage is TRBJ2-1; 8 positions agree with TRBD2. CDR1 is MNHEY, CDR2 SMNVEV, per germline (reference sequence). V dropped 6 bases and J dropped 7; count of bases not matched to a gene: 2. CDR3 length: 12 residues. Here the CDR3 DNA reads TGTGCCAGCAGGGGACTAGGAAATGAGCAGTTCTTC. Protein sequence: CASRGLGNEQFF.

Comments on this clonotype: This sequence may be a read error, since a much larger clone differs from it by one base. In DNA, the CDR3 is TGCGCCAGCAGCTTGAAAGGACAGGGCTCGGAAGTGCAGTACTTC. It specifies CASSLKGQGSEVQYF. The rearrangement links TRBV5-1 to TRBJ2-7; 8 bases are a match to TRBD1. From germline, CDR1 is SGHRS and CDR2 YFSETQ. CDR3 length: 15 residues. Trimming took 1 base from V and 9 from J; bases not matched to a gene: 12.

Regarding this clonotype: Relative to the germline gene, one junction end is altered; a read error may explain this. The chain joins TRBV5-1 to TRBJ2-5; D possibly corresponds to TRBD1 (5 bases). This CDR3 has 14 amino acids. Germline V gene lookup returns CDR1 SGHRS and CDR2 YFSETQ. The CDR3 DNA reads TGCGCCGGCAGCCAAAGCGACAGCCAAGAGACCCAGTACTTC. Amino acids: CAGSQSDSQETQYF. Looking up the rest from reference TRBV5-1 and TRBJ2-5 gives the full variable domain: KAGVTQTPRYLIKTRGQQVTLSCSPISGHRSVSWYQQTPGQGLQFLFEYFSETQRNKGNFPGRFSGRQFSNSRSEMNVSTLELGDSALYLCAGSQSDSQETQYFGPGTRLLVL.

This clonotype was counted between two and nine times. The chain joins TRBV5-1 to TRBJ2-7; tentative D call: TRBD1 (5 bases). The CDR3 loop spans 16 amino acids. Per the germline V gene, CDR1 is SGHRS and CDR2 is YFSETQ. V lost 0 bases and J lost 2, with 15 bases in between. CDR3 in amino acids: CASSLGPRAGTYEQYF. CDR3 DNA: TGCGCCAGCAGCTTGGGCCCCAGGGCAGGAACCTACGAGCAGTACTTC. Filled out from reference TRBV5-1 and TRBJ2-7, the complete variable domain reads KAGVTQTPRYLIKTRGQQVTLSCSPISGHRSVSWYQQTPGQGLQFLFEYFSETQRNKGNFPGRFSGRQFSNSRSEMNVSTLELGDSALYLCASSLGPRAGTYEQYFGPGTRLTVT.

In this sample, this clonotype turned up many times. The CDR3 nucleotides are TGTGCCAGCAGTTCCCTGGGTAGTCCCGGGGCCTATGGCTACACCTTC. Translated, it gives CASSSLGSPGAYGYTF. The gene calls are TRBV27 and TRBJ1-2, with D tentatively TRBD1 (5 bases). CDR1 is MNHEY and CDR2 is SMNVEV in the germline V gene (reference sequence). This CDR3 contains 16 residues. V was trimmed by 4 bases and J by 4 bases, leaving 19 bases between them.

This clonotype was observed a few times. V usage is TRBV4-2 and J usage is TRBJ2-7, with TRBD2 identical over 10 bases. The CDR3 is made up of 14 amino acids. The junction had 4 bases not matched to a gene; V was cut back by 3 bases and J by 5 bases. The V gene's germline CDR1 is LGHNA and CDR2 YNFKEQ. CDR3 bases: TGTGCCAGCAGCCAGGGAGGACTAGCGGACGAGCAGTACTTC. Its protein product is CASSQGGLADEQYF.

This chain joins TRBV29-1 and TRBJ2-1, with 10 bases identical to TRBD2. Germline V lookup: CDR1 SQVTM, CDR2 ANQGSEA. V shed 7 bases and J 10 bases; nucleotides not matched to a gene: 7. The CDR3 length is 12 residues. The CDR3 coding sequence is TGCAGCGAAGCGGGAGGGCCCGGCGAGCAGTTCTTC. Encoded protein: CSEAGGPGEQFF.

This clonotype was seen a few times. The chain couples TRBV9 to TRBJ2-7, with 7 nucleotides matching TRBD1. CDR1 is SGDLS and CDR2 is YYNGEE in the germline V gene. The CDR3 consists of 16 residues. Trimming cost V 1 base and J 5 bases; bases outside gene matches: 12. Here the CDR3 DNA reads TGTGCCAGCAGCGTAACAAGAGAACAGGGGACCCACGAGCAGTACTTC. Its translation is CASSVTREQGTHEQYF.

Only a few counts were recorded for this clonotype. J is TRBJ2-1 and V is TRBV12-3 or TRBV12-4; D uncertain. V lost 4 bases and J lost 10, with 8 bases in between. The length of the CDR3 is 11 residues. CDR3 DNA: TGTGCCAGCAGTTCAAGACAAGAGCAGTTCTTC. Its translation is CASSSRQEQFF.

This clonotype has a handful of counts. V gene TRBV14 combines with J gene TRBJ2-4; no clear D. Germline CDR1 SGHDN, CDR2 FVKESK. The CDR3 covers 17 residues. The V gene lost 0 bases and the J gene lost 2 bases, with 14 bases spanning the gap. The CDR3 loop is CASSQDLVGVTKNIQYF. For the CDR3, the DNA is TGTGCCAGCAGCCAAGATCTGGTTGGTGTAACCAAAAACATTCAGTACTTC.

This clonotype was seen ten or more times. As DNA, the CDR3 is TGTGCCAGCTTAGTCCCTTGGGGATATGAAAAACTGTTTTTT. The encoded protein is CASLVPWGYEKLFF. This chain uses TRBV21-1 with TRBJ1-4. TRBV21-1 is annotated as a pseudogene. CDR3 length equals 14 residues.

This clonotype was seen only a few times. The rearrangement links TRBV2 to TRBJ2-7, with TRBD1 as a possible D gene (6 bases). Germline CDR1 and CDR2: SNHLY and FYNNEI. The CDR3 loop spans 12 amino acids. V was trimmed by 8 bases and J by 4 bases, leaving 12 bases between them. The CDR3, as DNA: TGTGCCAGCGAGACAGGAGTATACGAGCAGTACTTC. Translation gives CASETGVYEQYF.

The sample holds a few counts of this clonotype. The rearrangement uses TRBV20-1 and TRBJ2-1; 11 nucleotides agree with TRBD1. CDR1 and CDR2 from the germline V gene are DFQATT and SNEGSKA (reference sequence). V dropped 1 base and J dropped 4; count of bases not matched to a gene: 9. The CDR3 sequence is 17 residues long. The DNA of the CDR3 is TGCAGTGCTAGAGTGGAGGAAGGGACAGGGGGATACAATGAGCAGTTCTTC. This gives the protein CSARVEEGTGGYNEQFF.

This clonotype was detected only a few times. The chain has TRBV29-1 and TRBJ2-5; 8 positions agree with TRBD1. This CDR3 comprises 13 residues. V was clipped by 3 bases and J by 4 bases; unmatched bases: 4. Per the germline V gene, CDR1 is SQVTM and CDR2 is ANQGSEA. CDR3 coding DNA: TGCAGCGTTGACAGGGGGCAAGCAGAGACCCAGTACTTC. This codes for CSVDRGQAETQYF.

This clonotype was counted many times. The genes are TRBV12-3 or TRBV12-4 and TRBJ1-2; a weak D match, TRBD1 (6 bases). Trimming stripped 5 bases from V and 3 bases from J, with 13 bases between. This CDR3 is 14 amino acids long. The CDR3 DNA is TGTGCCAGCAGTCGTGGGGGCGCCCACTATGGCTACACCTTC. It specifies CASSRGGAHYGYTF.

This clonotype was seen ten or more times. The V and J genes are TRBV5-1 and TRBJ2-1, with a weak D call TRBD1 (6 bases). Trimming stripped 3 bases from V and 14 bases from J, with 15 bases between. CDR1 is SGHRS, CDR2 YFSETQ, per germline. The CDR3 sequence is 12 residues long. The chain's CDR3 is CASSYDRPGEFF. DNA for the CDR3: TGCGCCAGCAGCTATGACAGGCCTGGGGAGTTCTTC.

This clonotype was counted only a few times. The rearrangement uses TRBV25-1 and TRBJ1-2, with a weak D call TRBD1 (6 bases). Germline V gene lookup returns CDR1 MGHDK and CDR2 SYGVNS. CDR3 length: 12 amino acids. V was trimmed by 6 bases and J by 6 bases, leaving 11 bases between them. The CDR3 DNA reads as TGTGCCAGCAGCTCAGGGGCACATGGCTACACCTTC. Its protein product is CASSSGAHGYTF.